Below, 15 T cell receptor beta chains from the same sample are listed, as sequenced in a study of CD8+CD57+ T cells in acquired aplastic anemia. TCR beta VDJ combinations and CDR3 sequences were profiled from genomic DNA. A single record per CDR3 protein comes from TCRdb applying MiXCR to the reads. The table includes 150,000 to 200,000 distinct CDR3 sequences, about 50% detected once. The patients chosen for sequencing had shown expansion of CD8+CD57+ cells (detected by flow cytometry). Sequencing input: sorted CD4+, CD8+, or CD8+CD57+ T cells (not recorded which) from PBMCs. Source of these receptors: a human donor with aplastic anemia.

Note on this clonotype: The CDR3 does not end in the conserved phenylalanine or tryptophan, so this is likely a read error. The chain links TRBV24-1 to TRBJ1-5; perhaps TRBD1 as D (5 bases). Between the trimmed V and J ends, which lost 3 bases and 8 bases, there was a span of 13 bases. The CDR3 loop spans 14 amino acids. Per germline, CDR1 KGHDR and CDR2 SFDVKD. CDR3: CATSDRRGFEPQHL. The CDR3 region has the DNA TGTGCCACCAGTGATCGAAGGGGTTTCGAGCCCCAGCATCTT.

The chain uses TRBV7-6 and TRBJ2-7; 9 bases match TRBD2. The germline V gene has CDR1 SGHVS and CDR2 FNYEAQ. After removal of 5 bases from V and 4 bases from J, the junction contained 12 bases not matched to a gene. This CDR3 is 16 amino acids long. CDR3 in amino acids: CASSPAASGVWYEQYF. The CDR3 region has the DNA TGTGCCAGCAGCCCCGCGGCTAGCGGGGTATGGTACGAGCAGTACTTC.

The chain is built from TRBV9 and TRBJ1-2; possibly TRBD1 for D (6 bases). CDR1 and CDR2 from the germline V gene are SGDLS and YYNGEE. Trimming shortened V by 0 bases and J by 3 bases, and 15 bases separated the two germline ends. This CDR3 region has 16 residues. The CDR3 region has the DNA TGTGCCAGCAGCGTAGAAGGGGGTAGGTCGGACTATGGCTACACCTTC. Amino acids: CASSVEGGRSDYGYTF.

In its sample, this clonotype was seen a few times. The J gene is TRBJ1-6, the V gene TRBV7-6; D gene unclear. CDR3 length: 13 amino acids. Deletions cut 3 bases from V and 10 bases from J, with 10 bases between. CDR1 is SGHVS, CDR2 FNYEAQ, per germline. This CDR3 reads CASSLSVESPLHF. DNA of the CDR3: TGTGCCAGCAGCTTGTCGGTAGAATCACCCCTCCACTTT.

This clonotype was seen a few times. The chain combines TRBV29-1 with TRBJ2-3, with D unresolved. Trimming left V 3 bases short and J 6 bases short, with 10 bases between. Germline CDR1 is SQVTM and CDR2 is ANQGSEA. The CDR3 contains 12 residues. CDR3 nucleotide sequence: TGCAGCGTTGATCAATTTGCCGATACGCAGTATTTT. It is translated as CSVDQFADTQYF.

The genes are TRBV9 and TRBJ1-6, with TRBD1 as a possible D gene (6 bases). Trimming cost V 4 bases and J 9 bases, with 20 bases left between them. The CDR3 totals 16 residues. Germline assignment: CDR1 SGDLS and CDR2 YYNGEE. The DNA for the CDR3 is TGTGCCAGCAGCCCCCCGGGGGACATACAAGGTTCACCCCTCCACTTT. Translation: CASSPPGDIQGSPLHF.

The table lists this clonotype with a few counts. The gene calls are TRBV9 and TRBJ1-4; 9 bases line up with TRBD1. Per germline, CDR1 SGDLS and CDR2 YYNGEE. The CDR3 sequence is 16 residues long. J lost 1 base, V lost 5 bases, and 6 bases had no gene match. The CDR3: CASSDPGQGTNEKLFF. The CDR3 DNA reads as TGTGCCAGCAGTGACCCGGGACAGGGAACTAATGAAAAACTGTTTTTT.

On this clonotype itself: Relative to the germline gene, one junction end is altered; a read error may explain this. The chain has TRBV11-3 and TRBJ1-6, with no clear D. The CDR3 has 14 residues. From germline, CDR1 is SGHNT and CDR2 YENEEA. The CDR3 DNA reads TGTGCCAGCAGCCTAGACCCGAGGGATTCACCCCTCCACTTT. Protein sequence: CASSLDPRDSPLHF.

This clonotype was counted ten times or more. This chain uses TRBV19 with TRBJ1-1; D gene ambiguous. The germline V gene has CDR1 LNHDA and CDR2 SQIVND (reference sequence). V lost 5 bases, J lost 1 base, and 8 bases lay in between. This CDR3 comprises 13 residues. The CDR3 region has the DNA TGTGCCAGTAGTTATACCGGGAACACTGAAGCTTTCTTT. Its protein product is CASSYTGNTEAFF.

V and J are TRBV12-3 or TRBV12-4 and TRBJ1-5; the D is unclear. V lost 6 bases and J lost 2, with 11 bases in between. This CDR3 spans 14 amino acids. The CDR3: CASRPALGNQPQHF. The CDR3 nucleotides read TGTGCCAGCAGGCCCGCCCTTGGCAATCAGCCCCAGCATTTT.

The rearrangement links TRBV19 to TRBJ2-1, with a weak D call TRBD1 (5 bases). V lost 0 bases to trimming and J lost 8 bases, with 20 bases between them. CDR3 size: 17 residues. Germline CDR1 and CDR2: LNHDA and SQIVND (reference sequence). CDR3 residues: CASSIDMGPGISDEQFF. CDR3 sequence (DNA): TGTGCCAGTAGTATAGATATGGGGCCAGGGATCTCGGATGAGCAGTTCTTC.

This chain uses TRBV9 with TRBJ2-6; perhaps TRBD1 as D (6 bases). Germline V CDR1 and CDR2: SGDLS, YYNGEE. The CDR3 is made up of 19 amino acids. Trimming took off 0 bases at V and 4 bases at J, with 20 bases between the two ends. CDR3 region: CASSVEQGMKDAGANVLTF. The CDR3 region has the DNA TGTGCCAGCAGCGTAGAGCAGGGGATGAAGGATGCAGGGGCCAACGTCCTGACTTTC. The whole variable domain, filled in from reference TRBV9 and TRBJ2-6, reads DSGVTQTPKHLITATGQRVTLRCSPRSGDLSVYWYQQSLDQGLQFLIQYYNGEERAKGNILERFSAQQFPDLHSELNLSSLELGDSALYFCASSVEQGMKDAGANVLTFGAGSRLTVL.

This clonotype has a handful of counts. V and J are TRBV11-3 and TRBJ2-2; TRBD1 matches at 11 bases. The CDR3 length is 14 residues. The trim removed 8 bases at V and 4 bases at J, leaving 3 bases unmatched. Germline V lookup: CDR1 SGHNT, CDR2 YENEEA. The CDR3 region is CASGQGALTGELFF. The CDR3 DNA reads as TGTGCCAGCGGACAGGGGGCCCTCACCGGGGAGCTGTTTTTT.

The genes are TRBV7-8 and TRBJ1-6; D uncertain. CDR1 and CDR2 from the germline V gene are SGHVS and FQNEAQ. The CDR3 covers 13 residues. V was trimmed by 1 base and J by 10 bases, leaving 8 bases between them. The CDR3, as DNA: TGTGCCAGCAGCTTAGATCCGGGATCACCCCTCCACTTT. It yields the protein CASSLDPGSPLHF.

This clonotype was counted a few times. The rearrangement uses TRBV19 and TRBJ1-1; D unclear. CDR1 is LNHDA, CDR2 SQIVND, per germline (reference sequence). The V and J ends lost 9 bases and 0 bases respectively, with 14 bases between them. This CDR3 is 14 amino acids long. The CDR3 coding sequence is TGTGCCAGCATCCCTAGGGTAATGAACACTGAAGCTTTCTTT. This sequence encodes CASIPRVMNTEAFF.